This T cell receptor (beta chain) is from a study of beta chain features in type 1 diabetes. In regard to this clone: Its antigen is not known.

With V trimmed by 1 base and J by 5 bases, 3 bases remained unmatched. Per germline, CDR1 SGHRS and CDR2 YFSETQ. The CDR3 spans 15 residues. Reverse transcription of all isolated RNA meant that expressed TCRB transcripts were sequenced. Sequenced by immunoSEQ multiplex PCR; TCRdb stores in-frame clones only, minus some. This table holds roughly 100,000 clones, around 30% found once. Study results and caveats: High TCR expression in some cells could lead to their over-representation in cDNA sequencing. Type 1 diabetes patients had TCRB CDR3s that were shorter (moderately but significantly so) in all four CD4+ subsets.

The sequence came from a woman between 18 and 29 years old with type 1 diabetes. The rearrangement joins TRBV5-1 to TRBJ2-1; 10 bases line up with TRBD1. What was sequenced was central memory CD4+ T cells from blood. The CDR3 region has the DNA TGCGCCAGCAGCTTGAGGACAGGGGGGGACAATGAGCAGTTCTTC. Protein: CASSLRTGGDNEQFF.